A selection of T cell receptor beta chains follows, all from one sample in a study of T cells in tuberculosis. The assay was immunoSEQ multiplex PCR, and TCRdb's table has in-frame clones only and misses some. The table has about 88,000 clones, around 90% seen once. Sequencing was performed on CD1b-GMM tetramer-negative cells sorted from PBMCs. The receptors stem from an adult woman with latent tuberculosis. CDR3s include the opening cysteine and the closing phenylalanine or tryptophan. The D gene is left open where the match is weak. Rows give clone size only sometimes, using once, few, many, or a class for an expanded clone.

size	D	J	V	CDR3	DNA
NA	NA	TRBJ2-4	TRBV6-1	CASSEEGKRVKNIQYF	TGTGCCAGCAGTGAAGAGGGGAAGCGGGTCAAAAACATTCAGTACTTC
NA	NA	TRBJ1-2	TRBV5-1	CASSPPGGNGYTF	TGCGCCAGCAGTCCCCCGGGGGGCAATGGCTACACCTTC
NA	NA	TRBJ2-5	TRBV15	CATSIDNGETQYF	TGTGCCACCAGCATTGACAATGGAGAGACCCAGTACTTC
NA	NA	TRBJ2-2	TRBV28	CASSLPGIQNTGELFF	TGTGCCAGCAGTTTGCCGGGGATACAGAACACCGGGGAGCTGTTTTTT
NA	NA	TRBJ1-1	TRBV4-2	CASSPTVNTEAFF	TGTGCCAGCAGCCCCACAGTAAACACTGAAGCTTTCTTT
NA	NA	TRBJ2-1	TRBV2	CASSDRGRYNEQFF	TGTGCCAGCAGTGACCGGGGGAGGTACAATGAGCAGTTCTTC
NA	NA	TRBJ2-5	TRBV27	CAASTTGGGTQYF	TGTGCCGCCTCCACTACTGGAGGGGGCACCCAGTACTTC
few	NA	TRBJ1-5	TRBV6-6	CASRLAPTDNQPQHF	TGTGCCAGCAGGCTCGCGCCAACCGACAATCAGCCCCAGCATTTT
NA	NA	TRBJ1-5	TRBV5-5	CASSLSGINQPQHF	TGTGCCAGCAGCTTGTCGGGGATCAATCAGCCCCAGCATTTT
NA	TRBD2	TRBJ2-5	TRBV5-4	CASSVGTSGHQETQYF	TGTGCCAGCAGCGTCGGGACTAGCGGACACCAAGAGACCCAGTACTTC
NA	NA	TRBJ1-6	TRBV2	CASSQQGIGSSPLHF	TGTGCCAGCAGTCAACAGGGTATAGGATCTTCACCCCTCCACTTT
NA	NA	TRBJ1-1	TRBV9	CASSVAPSRTEAFF	TGTGCCAGCAGCGTAGCTCCCTCCCGTACTGAAGCTTTCTTT
NA	TRBD1	TRBJ1-5	TRBV9	CASSVNRDRGPTYSNQPQHF	TGTGCCAGCAGCGTCAACCGGGACAGGGGGCCCACTTATAGCAATCAGCCCCAGCATTTT
NA	NA	TRBJ2-3	TRBV5-1	CASTVPLTSTDTQYF	TGCGCCAGCACCGTCCCACTGACTAGCACAGATACGCAGTATTTT
NA	NA	TRBJ1-5	TRBV6-1	CASNPWPQHF	TGTGCCAGCAATCCTTGGCCCCAGCATTTT
once	NA	TRBJ2-5	TRBV7-2	CASSLDGSGSQETQYF	TGTGCCAGCAGCTTAGATGGTAGCGGTTCGCAAGAGACCCAGTACTTC
NA	NA	TRBJ1-6	TRBV5-1	CASSLAGKDNSPLHF	TGCGCCAGCAGCTTGGCAGGGAAGGATAATTCACCCCTCCACTTT
NA	TRBD1	TRBJ2-7	TRBV5-1	CASSRGQGVLSSGSYPYEQYF	TGCGCCAGCAGTCGGGGACAGGGGGTATTGTCTAGCGGGTCCTATCCCTACGAGCAGTACTTC
NA	TRBD1	TRBJ1-1	TRBV4-1	CASSQVGDRVLYTEAFF	TGCGCCAGCAGCCAGGTGGGGGACAGGGTTTTATACACTGAAGCTTTCTTT
once	NA	TRBJ2-1	TRBV9	CASSAGGQYNEQFF	TGTGCCAGCAGCGCAGGGGGGCAATACAATGAGCAGTTCTTC
once	NA	TRBJ1-6	TRBV4-1	CASSQDGSGGNSPLHF	TGCGCCAGCAGCCAAGACGGTTCCGGGGGAAATTCACCCCTCCACTTT
NA	TRBD1	TRBJ2-7	TRBV30	CAWSPRGRGEQYF	TGTGCCTGGAGTCCCAGGGGGCGCGGGGAGCAGTACTTC
NA	TRBD2	TRBJ2-2	TRBV7-9	CASSLLAGGTGELFF	TGTGCCAGCAGCTTACTAGCGGGGGGAACCGGGGAGCTGTTTTTT
NA	TRBD1	TRBJ2-3	TRBV5-1	CASSFNRGRGTDTQYF	TGCGCCAGCAGCTTCAACAGGGGAAGAGGCACAGATACGCAGTATTTT
NA	TRBD2	TRBJ2-6	TRBV7-2	CASSLSGGAGGANVLTF	TGTGCCAGCAGCCTCAGCGGGGGGGCAGGTGGGGCCAACGTCCTGACTTTC